The clone carrying this T cell receptor beta chain has ten or more counts. The record originates from a study of T cells after yellow fever vaccination. From the 5' RACE reads, TCRdb called clonotypes with MiXCR, one entry per CDR3 protein. Of approximately 31,000 distinct CDR3 sequences in the sample, 8% to 11% were seen once. Germline-derived CDR1 and CDR2 are SGHTA and FQGNSA. Unmatched junction bases numbered 3, after V lost 2 bases and J lost 4 bases. This CDR3 contains 14 residues. The rearrangement joins TRBV7-2 to TRBJ2-3; TRBD1 agrees at 7 bases. The starting material was PBMCs, either bulk or a sorted T-cell subset (CD4+, CD8+, memory, or dextramer-sorted; not recorded which), obtained approximately 16 days after the first yellow fever vaccination. This clonotype originated in a man aged 18 to 30 who received the YFV17D yellow fever vaccine. CDR3 region: CASSLLGGPDTQYF. The CDR3 bases are TGTGCCAGCAGCTTATTAGGGGGCCCAGATACGCAGTATTTT.